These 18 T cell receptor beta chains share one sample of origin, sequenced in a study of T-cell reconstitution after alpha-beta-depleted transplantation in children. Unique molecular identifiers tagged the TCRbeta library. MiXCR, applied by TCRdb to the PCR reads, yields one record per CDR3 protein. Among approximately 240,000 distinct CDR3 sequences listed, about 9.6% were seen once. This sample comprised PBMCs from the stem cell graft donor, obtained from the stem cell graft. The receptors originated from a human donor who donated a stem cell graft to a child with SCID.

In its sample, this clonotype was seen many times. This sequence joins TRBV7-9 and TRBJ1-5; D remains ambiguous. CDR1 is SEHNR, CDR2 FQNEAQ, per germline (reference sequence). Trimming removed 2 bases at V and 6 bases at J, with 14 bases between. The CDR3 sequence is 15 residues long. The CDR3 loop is CASSLSSLRGQPQHF. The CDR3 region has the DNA TGTGCCAGCAGCTTATCTTCACTTCGGGGTCAGCCCCAGCATTTT. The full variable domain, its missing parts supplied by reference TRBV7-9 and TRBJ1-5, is DTGVSQNPRHKITKRGQNVTFRCDPISEHNRLYWYRQTLGQGPEFLTYFQNEAQLEKSRLLSDRFSAERPKGSFSTLEIQRTEQGDSAMYLCASSLSSLRGQPQHFGDGTRLSIL.

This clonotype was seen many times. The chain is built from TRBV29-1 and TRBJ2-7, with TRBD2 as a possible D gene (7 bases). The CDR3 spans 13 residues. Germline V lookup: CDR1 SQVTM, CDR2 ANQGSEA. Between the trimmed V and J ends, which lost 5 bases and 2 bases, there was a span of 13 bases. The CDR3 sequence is CSVSGEGTYEQYF. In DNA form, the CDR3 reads TGCAGCGTTTCAGGGGAGGGGACCTACGAGCAGTACTTC.

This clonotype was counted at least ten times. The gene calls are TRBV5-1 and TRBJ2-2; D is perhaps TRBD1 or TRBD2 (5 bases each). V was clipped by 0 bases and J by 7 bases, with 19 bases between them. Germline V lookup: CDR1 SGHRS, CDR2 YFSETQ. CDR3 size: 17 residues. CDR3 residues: CASSLDAGTGANGELFF. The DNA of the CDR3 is TGCGCCAGCAGCTTGGACGCCGGGACCGGGGCCAACGGGGAGCTGTTTTTT.

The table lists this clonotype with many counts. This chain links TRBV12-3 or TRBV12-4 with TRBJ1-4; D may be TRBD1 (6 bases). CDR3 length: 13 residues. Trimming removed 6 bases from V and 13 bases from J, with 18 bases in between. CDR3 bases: TGTGCCAGCAGCTCAGGGGTAGGAAGGAGACTGTTTTTT. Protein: CASSSGVGRRLFF.

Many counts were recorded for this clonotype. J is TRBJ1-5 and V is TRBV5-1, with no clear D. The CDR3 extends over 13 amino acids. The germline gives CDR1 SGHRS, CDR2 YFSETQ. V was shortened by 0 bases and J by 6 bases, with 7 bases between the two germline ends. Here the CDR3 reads CASSLESSQPQHF. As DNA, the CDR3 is TGCGCCAGCAGCTTGGAGTCCAGTCAGCCCCAGCATTTT.

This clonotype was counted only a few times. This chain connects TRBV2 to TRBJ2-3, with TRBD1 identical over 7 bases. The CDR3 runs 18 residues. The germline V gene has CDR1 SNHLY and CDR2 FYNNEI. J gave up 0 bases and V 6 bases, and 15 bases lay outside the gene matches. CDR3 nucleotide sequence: TGTGCCAGCAGCCGAAACCGAATACAGGGGCTTAGCACAGATACGCAGTATTTT. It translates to CASSRNRIQGLSTDTQYF.

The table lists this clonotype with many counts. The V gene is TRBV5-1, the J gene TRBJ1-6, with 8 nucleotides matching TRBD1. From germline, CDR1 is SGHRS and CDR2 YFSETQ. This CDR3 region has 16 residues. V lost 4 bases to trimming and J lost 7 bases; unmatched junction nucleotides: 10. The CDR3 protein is CASSTSGQGWNSPLHF. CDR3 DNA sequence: TGCGCCAGCAGCACCTCTGGACAGGGATGGAATTCACCCCTCCACTTT.

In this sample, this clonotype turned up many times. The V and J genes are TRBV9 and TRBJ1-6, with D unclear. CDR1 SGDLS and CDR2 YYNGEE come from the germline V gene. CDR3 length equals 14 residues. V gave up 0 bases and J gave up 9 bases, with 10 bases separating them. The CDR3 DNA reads TGTGCCAGCAGCGTAGCGGCGGAGCGTTCACCCCTCCACTTT. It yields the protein CASSVAAERSPLHF.

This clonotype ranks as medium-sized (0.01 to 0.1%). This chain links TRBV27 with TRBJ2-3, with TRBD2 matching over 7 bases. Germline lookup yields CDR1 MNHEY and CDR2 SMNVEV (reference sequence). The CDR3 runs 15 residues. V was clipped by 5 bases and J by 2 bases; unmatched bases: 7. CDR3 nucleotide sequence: TGTGCCAGCAGTGCGGGAGCCTCGGTCACAGATACGCAGTATTTT. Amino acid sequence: CASSAGASVTDTQYF.

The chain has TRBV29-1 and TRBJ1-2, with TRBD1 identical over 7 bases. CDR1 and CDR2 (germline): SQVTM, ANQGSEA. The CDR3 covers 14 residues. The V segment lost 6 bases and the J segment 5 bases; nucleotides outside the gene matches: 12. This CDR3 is CSVGHRDSPYGYTF. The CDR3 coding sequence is TGCAGCGTCGGCCACCGGGACAGTCCTTATGGCTACACCTTC.

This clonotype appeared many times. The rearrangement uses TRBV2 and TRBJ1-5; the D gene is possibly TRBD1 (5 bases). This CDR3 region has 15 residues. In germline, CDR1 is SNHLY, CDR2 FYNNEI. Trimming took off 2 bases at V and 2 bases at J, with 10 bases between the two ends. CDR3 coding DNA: TGTGCCAGCAGTGAAACCAGGGTGGGCAATCAGCCCCAGCATTTT. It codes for CASSETRVGNQPQHF.

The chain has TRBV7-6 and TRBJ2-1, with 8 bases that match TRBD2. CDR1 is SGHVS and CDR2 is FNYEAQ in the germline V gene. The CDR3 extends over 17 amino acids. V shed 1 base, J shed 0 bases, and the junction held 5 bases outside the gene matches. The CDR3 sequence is CASSLVPSGGSYNEQFF. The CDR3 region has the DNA TGTGCCAGCAGCTTAGTCCCCAGCGGGGGCTCCTACAATGAGCAGTTCTTC. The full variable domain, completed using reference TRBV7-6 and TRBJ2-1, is GAGVSQSPRYKVTKRGQDVALRCDPISGHVSLYWYRQALGQGPEFLTYFNYEAQQDKSGLPNDRFSAERPEGSISTLTIQRTEQRDSAMYRCASSLVPSGGSYNEQFFGPGTRLTVL.

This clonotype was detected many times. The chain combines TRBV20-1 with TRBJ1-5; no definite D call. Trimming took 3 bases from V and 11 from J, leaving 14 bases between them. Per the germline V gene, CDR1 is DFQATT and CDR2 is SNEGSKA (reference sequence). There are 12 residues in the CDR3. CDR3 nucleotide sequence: TGCAGTGCTAGTTACCGGGTCGGGGCCCAGCATTTT. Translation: CSASYRVGAQHF.

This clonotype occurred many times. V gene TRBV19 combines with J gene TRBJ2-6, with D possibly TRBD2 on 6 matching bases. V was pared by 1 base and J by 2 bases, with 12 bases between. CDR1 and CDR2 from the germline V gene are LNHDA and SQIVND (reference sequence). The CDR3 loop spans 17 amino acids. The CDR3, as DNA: TGTGCCAGTAGTATAGCCTCTCGCGGGACTGGGGCCAACGTCCTGACTTTC. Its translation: CASSIASRGTGANVLTF. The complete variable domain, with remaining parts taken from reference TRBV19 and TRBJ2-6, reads DGGITQSPKYLFRKEGQNVTLSCEQNLNHDAMYWYRQDPGQGLRLIYYSQIVNDFQKGDIAEGYSVSREKKESFPLTVTSAQKNPTAFYLCASSIASRGTGANVLTFGAGSRLTVL.

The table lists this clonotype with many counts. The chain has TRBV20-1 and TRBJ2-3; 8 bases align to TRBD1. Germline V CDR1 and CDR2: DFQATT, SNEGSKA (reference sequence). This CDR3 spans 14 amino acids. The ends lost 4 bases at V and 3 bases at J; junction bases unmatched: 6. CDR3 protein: CSAIGTGGTDTQYF. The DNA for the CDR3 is TGCAGTGCTATCGGGACAGGCGGGACAGATACGCAGTATTTT.

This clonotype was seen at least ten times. The CDR3 is CASTRGQNNEQFF. CDR3 nucleotides: TGCGCCAGCACCCGGGGACAGAACAATGAGCAGTTCTTC. The genes are TRBV5-1 and TRBJ2-1, with TRBD1 matching 7 bases. Germline CDR1 and CDR2: SGHRS and YFSETQ. V lost 6 bases and J lost 5; bases outside the gene matches: 5. This CDR3 region has 13 residues.

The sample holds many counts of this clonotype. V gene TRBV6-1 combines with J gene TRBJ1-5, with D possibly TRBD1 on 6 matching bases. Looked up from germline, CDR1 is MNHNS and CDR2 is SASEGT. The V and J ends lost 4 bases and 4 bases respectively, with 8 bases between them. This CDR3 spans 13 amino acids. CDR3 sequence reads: CASSAGTNQPQHF. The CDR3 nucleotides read TGTGCCAGCAGTGCCGGGACAAATCAGCCCCAGCATTTT.

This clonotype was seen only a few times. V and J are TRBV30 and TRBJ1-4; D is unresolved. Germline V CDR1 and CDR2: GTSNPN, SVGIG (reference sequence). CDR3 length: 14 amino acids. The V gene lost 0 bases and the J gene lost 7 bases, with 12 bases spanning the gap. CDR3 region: CAWSVQRNGEKLFF. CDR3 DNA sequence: TGTGCCTGGAGTGTACAGAGGAATGGTGAAAAACTGTTTTTT.